This TCR beta chain was recovered during a study of cytotoxic CD8 clonotypes in ibrutinib-treated CLL. On the study more broadly: The response samples were taken once patients had been treated for a median of around twelve months, range 6 to 36.

Using immunoSEQ multiplex PCR, the repertoire was profiled, and TCRdb retains in-frame clones only, with some absent. The table includes 35,000 to 50,000 clones, roughly two thirds detected once. This CDR3 contains 14 residues. V lost 3 bases and J lost 4, with 13 bases in between. Germline loops: CDR1 SGDLS, CDR2 YYNGEE. The sequence came from a human donor with chronic lymphocytic leukemia. The chain uses TRBV9 and TRBJ2-5, with TRBD2 as a possible D gene (6 bases). This material consisted of PBMCs, taken after 12 months of ibrutinib treatment. CDR3 in DNA: TGTGCCAGCAGCGCGACTAGTTTGGGAGAGACCCAGTACTTC. It is translated as CASSATSLGETQYF.